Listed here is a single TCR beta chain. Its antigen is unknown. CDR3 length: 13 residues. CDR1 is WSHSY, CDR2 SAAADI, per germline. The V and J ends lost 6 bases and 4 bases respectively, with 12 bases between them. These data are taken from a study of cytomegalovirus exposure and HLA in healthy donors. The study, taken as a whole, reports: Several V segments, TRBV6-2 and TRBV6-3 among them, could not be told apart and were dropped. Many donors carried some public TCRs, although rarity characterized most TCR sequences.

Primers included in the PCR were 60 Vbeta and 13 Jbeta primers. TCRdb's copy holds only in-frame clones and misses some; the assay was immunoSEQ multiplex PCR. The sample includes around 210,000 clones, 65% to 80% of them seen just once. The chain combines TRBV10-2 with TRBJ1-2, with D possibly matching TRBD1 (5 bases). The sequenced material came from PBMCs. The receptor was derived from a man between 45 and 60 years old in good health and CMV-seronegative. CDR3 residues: CASSPGHPYGYTF. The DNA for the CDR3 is TGCGCCAGCAGCCCCGGACATCCCTATGGCTACACCTTC.